The clone carrying this TCR beta chain came up a few times. Its target is unknown. J lost 8 bases, V lost 5 bases, and 11 bases had no gene match. CDR1 is SGHTA, CDR2 FQGNSA, per germline. The CDR3 sequence is 15 residues long. The sample originates from a study of blood T cells in healthy people across ages. Study-level results: Diversity figures derived from one million T cells were judged to underestimate the true value.

A second roughly 7 to 12 cycle PCR used barcoded and J-beta primers. Using its own MiXCR run on the 5' RACE reads, TCRdb lists one record per CDR3 protein. The table lists about 570,000 distinct CDR3 sequences, roughly 29% of them singletons, with approximately 17% in the top ten. Sequencing was performed on blood. The chain carries TRBV7-2 and TRBJ1-4; the match to TRBD1 covers 7 bases. The sequence was obtained from a woman in her sixties or seventies in good health. The CDR3 spells CASSLSGQRGEKLFF. CDR3 nucleotide sequence: TGTGCCAGCAGCCTCTCGGGACAGCGGGGGGAAAAACTGTTTTTT.